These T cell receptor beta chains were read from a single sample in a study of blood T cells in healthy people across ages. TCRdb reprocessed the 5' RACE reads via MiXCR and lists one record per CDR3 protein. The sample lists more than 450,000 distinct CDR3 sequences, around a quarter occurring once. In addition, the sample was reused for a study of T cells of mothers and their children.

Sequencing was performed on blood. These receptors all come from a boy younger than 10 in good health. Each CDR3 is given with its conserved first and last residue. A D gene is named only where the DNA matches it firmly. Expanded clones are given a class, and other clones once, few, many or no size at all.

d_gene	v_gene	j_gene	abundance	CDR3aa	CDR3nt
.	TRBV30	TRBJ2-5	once	CAWIPTTRQETQYF	TGTGCCTGGATCCCCACGACTAGGCAAGAGACCCAGTACTTC
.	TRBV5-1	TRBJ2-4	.	CASSSPQTGANIQYF	TGCGCCAGCAGCTCCCCTCAGACAGGAGCAAACATTCAGTACTTC
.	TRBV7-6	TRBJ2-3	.	CASSPGADGRGGDTQYF	TGTGCCAGCAGCCCCGGCGCCGACGGTAGGGGTGGGGATACGCAGTATTTT
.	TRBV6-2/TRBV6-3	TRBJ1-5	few	CASTMFGNQPQHF	TGTGCCAGCACCATGTTTGGGAATCAGCCCCAGCATTTT
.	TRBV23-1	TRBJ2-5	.	CASSHADCPQETQYF	TGCGCCAGCAGTCACGCCGATTGTCCTCAAGAGACCCAGTACTTC
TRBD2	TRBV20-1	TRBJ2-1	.	CSASSPGLANEQFF	TGCAGTGCTAGTTCCCCGGGACTAGCAAATGAGCAGTTCTTC
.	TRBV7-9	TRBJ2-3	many	CASSFDSYTDTQYF	TGTGCCAGCAGCTTTGACTCATACACAGATACGCAGTATTTT
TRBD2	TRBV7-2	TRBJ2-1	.	CASSLPSGKVEQFF	TGTGCCAGCAGCTTACCTAGCGGGAAGGTTGAGCAGTTCTTC
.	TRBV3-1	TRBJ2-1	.	CASSGPRGTGSYSYNEQFF	TGTGCCAGCAGCGGCCCCCGCGGGACGGGGAGCTACTCCTACAATGAGCAGTTCTTC
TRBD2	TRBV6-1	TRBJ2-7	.	CASSATSGRLNEQYF	TGTGCCAGCAGTGCAACTAGCGGGAGGCTCAACGAGCAGTACTTC
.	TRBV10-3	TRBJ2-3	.	CATSPDYPPDTQYF	TGTGCCACATCCCCCGACTATCCTCCCGATACGCAGTATTTT
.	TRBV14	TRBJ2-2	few	CASRATTTKSNTGELFF	TGTGCCAGCAGGGCGACAACTACCAAATCGAACACCGGGGAGCTGTTTTTT
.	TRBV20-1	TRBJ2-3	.	CSAQRAVAASRDTQYF	TGCAGTGCCCAACGAGCGGTAGCGGCCTCTCGAGATACGCAGTATTTT
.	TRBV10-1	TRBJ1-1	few	CASSDPQAPEAFF	TGCGCCAGCAGTGATCCCCAGGCCCCTGAAGCTTTCTTT
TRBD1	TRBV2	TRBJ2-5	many	CASMFGTGGETQYF	TGTGCCAGCATGTTCGGGACAGGGGGAGAGACCCAGTACTTC
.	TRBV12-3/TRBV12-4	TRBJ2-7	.	CASSELKNEQYF	TGTGCCAGCAGTGAACTGAAGAACGAGCAGTACTTC
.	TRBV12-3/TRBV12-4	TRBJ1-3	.	CAGTVKDGNTIYF	TGTGCCGGAACAGTGAAGGATGGAAACACCATATATTTT
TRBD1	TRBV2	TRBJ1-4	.	CASTERGQTSTNEKLFF	TGTGCCAGCACCGAACGGGGACAGACTTCAACTAATGAAAAACTGTTTTTT
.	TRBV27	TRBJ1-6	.	CASSLDRYNSPLHF	TGTGCCAGCAGTCTCGACAGATATAATTCACCCCTCCACTTT
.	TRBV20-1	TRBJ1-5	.	CSARDGKGLVGNQPQHF	TGCAGTGCTAGAGATGGGAAAGGTCTCGTAGGCAATCAGCCCCAGCATTTT
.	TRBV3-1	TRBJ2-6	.	CASSQDSGASSGANVLTF	TGTGCCAGCAGCCAAGATAGTGGGGCCTCCTCTGGGGCCAACGTCCTGACTTTC
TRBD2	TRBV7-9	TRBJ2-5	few	CASSLTSGGRQETQYF	TGTGCCAGCAGCCTCACTAGCGGGGGGCGACAAGAGACCCAGTACTTC
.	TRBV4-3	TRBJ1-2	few	CASSQDRSGFNYGYTF	TGCGCCAGCAGCCAAGATAGATCAGGGTTTAACTATGGCTACACCTTC
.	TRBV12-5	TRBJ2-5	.	CASGLRETQYF	TGTGCTAGTGGTTTGAGGGAGACCCAGTACTTC
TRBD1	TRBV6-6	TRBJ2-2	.	CASRIRTGQAGELFF	TGTGCCAGCAGAATCCGGACAGGGCAGGCCGGGGAGCTGTTTTTT
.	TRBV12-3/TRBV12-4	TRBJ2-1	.	CASRPSRDEQFF	TGTGCCAGCAGACCCTCGCGGGATGAGCAGTTCTTC
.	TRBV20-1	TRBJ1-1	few	CSARDQTEAFF	TGCAGTGCTAGAGATCAGACTGAAGCTTTCTTT
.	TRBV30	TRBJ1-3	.	CAWSTGSGNTIYF	TGTGCCTGGAGTACAGGGTCTGGAAACACCATATATTTT
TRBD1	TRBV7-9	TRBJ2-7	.	CASSAGTVNEQYF	TGTGCCAGCAGCGCCGGGACAGTAAACGAGCAGTACTTC
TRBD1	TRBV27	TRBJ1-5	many	CASRTGERQPQHF	TGTGCCAGCAGAACAGGGGAGAGGCAGCCCCAGCATTTT